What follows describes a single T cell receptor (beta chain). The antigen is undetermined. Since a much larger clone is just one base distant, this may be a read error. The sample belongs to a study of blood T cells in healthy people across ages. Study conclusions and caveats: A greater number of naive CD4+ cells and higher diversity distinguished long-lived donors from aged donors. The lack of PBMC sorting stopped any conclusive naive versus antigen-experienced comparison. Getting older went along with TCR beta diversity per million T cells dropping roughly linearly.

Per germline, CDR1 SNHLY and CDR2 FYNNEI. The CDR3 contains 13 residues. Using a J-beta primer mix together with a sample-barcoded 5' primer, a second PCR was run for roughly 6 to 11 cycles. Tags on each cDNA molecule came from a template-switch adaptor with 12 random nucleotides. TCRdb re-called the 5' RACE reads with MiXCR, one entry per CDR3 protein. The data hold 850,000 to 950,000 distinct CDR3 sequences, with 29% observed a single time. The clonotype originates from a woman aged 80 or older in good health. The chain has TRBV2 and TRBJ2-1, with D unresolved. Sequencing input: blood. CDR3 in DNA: TGTGCCAGCAGTGGACAAAGGGTCGATGAGCGGTTCTTC. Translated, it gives CASSGQRVDERFF.